This T cell receptor (beta chain) comes out of a study of T cells in Graves' hyperthyroidism and ophthalmopathy. CDR3 length: 13 amino acids. V was shortened by 6 bases and J by 6 bases, with 15 bases between the two germline ends. In this sample, this clonotype turned up many times. Amplification yielded TCR beta CDR3 regions, with RNA transcripts as the source. Using the HTBI primer set, a first-round RT-PCR was run on the TCR CDR3. TCRdb reprocessed the multiplex PCR reads via MiXCR and lists one record per CDR3 protein. The sample holds about 380,000 distinct CDR3 sequences, more than 11% seen once.

This chain links TRBV12-3 or TRBV12-4 with TRBJ2-7; tentative D call: TRBD1 (6 bases). The sequenced material came from blood. The sequence was obtained from a woman aged 60 to 75 with Graves' hyperthyroidism. CDR3 sequence (DNA): TGTGCCAGCAGCCTCGGGACACTCCGCGAGCAGTACTTC. This gives the protein CASSLGTLREQYF.